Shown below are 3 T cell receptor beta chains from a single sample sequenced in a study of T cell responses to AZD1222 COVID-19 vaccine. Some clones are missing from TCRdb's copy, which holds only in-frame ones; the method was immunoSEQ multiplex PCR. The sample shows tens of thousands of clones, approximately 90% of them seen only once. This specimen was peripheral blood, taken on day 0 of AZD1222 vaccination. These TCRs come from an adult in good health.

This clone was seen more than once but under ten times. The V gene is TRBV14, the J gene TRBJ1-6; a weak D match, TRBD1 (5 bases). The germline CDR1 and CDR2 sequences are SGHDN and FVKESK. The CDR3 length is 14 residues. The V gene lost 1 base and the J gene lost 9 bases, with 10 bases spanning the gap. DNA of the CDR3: TGTGCCAGCAGCCAAGGACAGCTGGGTTCACCCCTCCACTTT. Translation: CASSQGQLGSPLHF. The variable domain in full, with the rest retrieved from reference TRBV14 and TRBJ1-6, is EAGVTQFPSHSVIEKGQTVTLRCDPISGHDNLYWYRRVMGKEIKFLLHFVKESKQDESGMPNNRFLAERTGGTYSTLKVQPAELEDSGVYFCASSQGQLGSPLHFGNGTRLTVT.

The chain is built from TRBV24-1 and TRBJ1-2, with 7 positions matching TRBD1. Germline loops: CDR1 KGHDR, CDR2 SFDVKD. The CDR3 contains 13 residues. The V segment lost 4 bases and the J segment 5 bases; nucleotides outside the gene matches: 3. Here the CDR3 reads CATSEQGTYGYTF. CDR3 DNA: TGTGCCACCAGTGAACAGGGGACGTATGGCTACACCTTC.

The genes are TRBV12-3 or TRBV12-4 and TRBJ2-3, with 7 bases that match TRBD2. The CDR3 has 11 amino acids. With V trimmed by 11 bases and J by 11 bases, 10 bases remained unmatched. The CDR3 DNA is TGTGCCGGAGGAGGCGGGGGTCTGCAGTATTTT. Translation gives CAGGGGGLQYF.